This T cell receptor beta chain was sequenced during a study of blood T cell repertoires in COVID-19. The CDR3 has 13 amino acids. V lost 0 bases to trimming and J lost 8 bases, with 13 bases between them. Germline assignment: CDR1 SQVTM and CDR2 ANQGSEA. TCRdb keeps only in-frame clones here, not all; method: immunoSEQ multiplex PCR. This repertoire shows hundreds of thousands of clones, more than 80% found once; its top ten account for roughly 8%. This clonotype was obtained from a woman older than 75 with COVID-19, enrolled during active disease. This rearrangement joins TRBV29-1 to TRBJ1-2; no clear D. Sequences were obtained from peripheral blood. The CDR3 DNA reads TGCAGCGTTGAAGAGGGCCCGCTCAAGGGCTACACCTTC. Translated: CSVEEGPLKGYTF.